The source of this T cell receptor beta chain is a study of blood T cell repertoires in COVID-19. In the original workflow: It was from reference gene primer amplification that nucleated cell counts were estimated. TCRdb keeps only in-frame clones here, not all; method: immunoSEQ multiplex PCR. From that table come the V and J calls and clone size; the DNA was used to work out D and trimming. The sample shows about 100,000 clones, 80% to 90% of them seen only once. Trimming cost V 0 bases and J 5 bases, with 10 bases left between them. The CDR3 runs 14 residues. Germline V gene data show CDR1 as LNHNV and CDR2 as YYDKDF (reference sequence).

The TCR originated in a man aged 55 to 69 with acute or convalescent COVID-19. The chain combines TRBV15 with TRBJ1-1, with unresolved D. The sample comprised peripheral blood. CDR3 bases: TGTGCCACCAGCAGAGATAGTAAGAGAACTGAAGCTTTCTTT. Encoded protein: CATSRDSKRTEAFF.